This T cell receptor beta chain was recovered during a study of T cell repertoires in cytomegalovirus infection. Turning to the study itself: Shared public TCR beta signatures pointed to both CMV infection and a matching HLA type. Study-wide results and limits: Carriers of CMV and the relevant HLA type were discriminated by public TCR beta frequency. HLA-C-restricted CMV-specific TCR beta clonotypes prevailed in the ex vivo response.

TCRdb reanalysed the reads using MiXCR and keeps one entry per CDR3 protein. The data hold fewer than 300,000 distinct CDR3 sequences, with under 30% observed a single time. This clonotype was seen at least ten times. The antigen is undetermined. This CDR3 is built from 14 residues. Per germline, CDR1 SEHNR and CDR2 FQNEAQ (reference sequence). Trimming at V came to 1 base and at J to 5 bases, leaving 1 base not matched to a gene. The sample consisted of PBMCs. This chain connects TRBV7-9 to TRBJ1-1, with 10 bases lining up with TRBD1. This clonotype was sampled from a human donor in good health (CMV status not recorded). Some clones in this sample may be carry-over from other donors' samples. The CDR3 here is CASSLVGQGTEAFF. Written as DNA, the CDR3 is TGTGCCAGCAGCTTAGTGGGACAGGGGACTGAAGCTTTCTTT. The full variable domain, its missing parts supplied by reference TRBV7-9 and TRBJ1-1, is DTGVSQNPRHKITKRGQNVTFRCDPISEHNRLYWYRQTLGQGPEFLTYFQNEAQLEKSRLLSDRFSAERPKGSFSTLEIQRTEQGDSAMYLCASSLVGQGTEAFFGQGTRLTVV.